This T cell receptor (beta chain) came from a study of cytomegalovirus exposure and HLA in healthy donors. There are 16 residues in the CDR3. V gave up 0 bases and J gave up 2 bases, with 14 bases separating them. Germline V lookup: CDR1 SGHRS, CDR2 YFSETQ. Donors sampled were nominally healthy, though unrecorded immune exposures were likely. In its sample, this clone was seen once. As yet, its antigen is unknown. The PCR employed 60 Vbeta primers together with 13 Jbeta primers. Some clones are missing from TCRdb's copy, which holds only in-frame ones; the method was immunoSEQ multiplex PCR. The sample holds about 130,000 clones, roughly four fifths seen once. General study results and limits: Presence/absence analyses took donor sequencing depth as roughly uniform. 87-base-pair reads could not separate some V segments, including TRBV6-2 and TRBV6-3. The authors listed 150 to 200 TCR beta chains as cytomegalovirus-associated.

J is TRBJ1-2 and V is TRBV5-1; D gene unclear. The sample comprised PBMCs. This TCR derives from a woman between 45 and 65 years old in good health and CMV-seronegative. The CDR3 coding sequence is TGCGCCAGCAGCTTGGGAGCGGGAAGCTTCAACTATGGCTACACCTTC. Its translation: CASSLGAGSFNYGYTF. Combining the CDR3 with reference TRBV5-1 and TRBJ1-2 gives the whole variable domain KAGVTQTPRYLIKTRGQQVTLSCSPISGHRSVSWYQQTPGQGLQFLFEYFSETQRNKGNFPGRFSGRQFSNSRSEMNVSTLELGDSALYLCASSLGAGSFNYGYTFGSGTRLTVV.